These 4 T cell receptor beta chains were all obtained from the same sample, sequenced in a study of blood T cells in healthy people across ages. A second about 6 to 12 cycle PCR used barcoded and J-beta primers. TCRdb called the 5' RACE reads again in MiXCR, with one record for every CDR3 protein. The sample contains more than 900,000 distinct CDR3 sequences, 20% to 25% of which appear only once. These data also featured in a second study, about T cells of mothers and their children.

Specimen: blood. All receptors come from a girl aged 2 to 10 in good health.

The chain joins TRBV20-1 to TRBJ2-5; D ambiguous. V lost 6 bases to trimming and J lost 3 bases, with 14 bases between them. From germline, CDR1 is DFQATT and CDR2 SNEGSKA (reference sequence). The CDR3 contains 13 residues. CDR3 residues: CSARPFVKETQYF. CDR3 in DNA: TGCAGTGCCCGGCCCTTCGTTAAAGAGACCCAGTACTTC.

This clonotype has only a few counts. CDR3 loop: CASSRTYLETEAFF. The CDR3 DNA sequence: TGTGCCAGCAGCCGGACTTACTTGGAGACTGAAGCTTTCTTT. V usage is TRBV11-2 and J usage is TRBJ1-1, with no clear D. Germline V gene sequence: CDR1 SGHAT, CDR2 FQNNGV. CDR3 size: 14 residues. V was trimmed by 5 bases and J by 5 bases, leaving 15 bases between them.

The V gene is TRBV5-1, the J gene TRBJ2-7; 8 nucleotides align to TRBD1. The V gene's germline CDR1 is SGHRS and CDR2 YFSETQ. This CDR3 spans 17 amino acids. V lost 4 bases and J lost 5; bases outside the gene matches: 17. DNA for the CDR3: TGCGCCAGCAGCCCTTTGCCAGGGGGCGCTTCGTACCACGAGCAGTACTTC. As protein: CASSPLPGGASYHEQYF.

The CDR3 DNA reads as TGTGCCAGCAGTTTCCCCGGACAGGACGGGGATACGCAGTATTTT. Its translation: CASSFPGQDGDTQYF. This chain connects TRBV12-3 or TRBV12-4 to TRBJ2-3; TRBD1 aligns across 7 bases. This CDR3 contains 15 residues. Germline trimming cut 3 bases from V and 6 bases from J; bases unmatched to any gene: 9.